This section outlines one T cell receptor (beta chain) sequence together with its context. Seattle patients were enrolled while actively infected and followed longitudinally. This entry belongs to a study of blood T cell repertoires in COVID-19. Study details: COVID-19 samples collected from the United States, Italy and Spain covered acute and convalescent phases. Sources were T cells, B-cell-depleted T cells, or PBMCs; the material itself was cDNA or gDNA.

In the authors' workflow: For nucleated cells, counts were estimated from reference gene primer amplification. Method: immunoSEQ multiplex PCR; TCRdb's copy keeps in-frame clones and lacks some. The V and J calls and clone size were taken over from that table, and D and trimming were inferred from the DNA. The profile shows about 290,000 clones, roughly 91% of them singletons. The germline CDR1 and CDR2 sequences are SGHNT and YYREEE (reference sequence). The CDR3 is 14 amino acids. The junction had 6 bases not matched to a gene; V was cut back by 4 bases and J by 3 bases. The origin of this receptor is a woman in her twenties or thirties with COVID-19, enrolled during active disease. The rearrangement joins TRBV5-4 to TRBJ1-2; 7 nucleotides align to TRBD1. Material: peripheral blood. This CDR3 is CASSPGQSYYGYTF. DNA for the CDR3: TGTGCCAGCAGCCCGGGACAGAGTTACTATGGCTACACCTTC.